This TCR beta chain was identified in a study of shared clonotypes between healthy human individuals. Looking at the study overall: A couple of female and a few male donors aged 18 to 49 were enrolled.

A deep-level run was used for the assay. Measured with immunoSEQ multiplex PCR; TCRdb has only the in-frame clones, and not every one. The table has 450,000 to 600,000 clones, approximately 79% seen once. V was pared by 3 bases and J by 7 bases, with 3 bases of the junction left unmatched. The CDR3 totals 15 residues. Germline V lookup: CDR1 SGHTS, CDR2 YDEGEE. The study enrolled healthy HIV-negative adults without recent acute infections or vaccinations as donors. Among the donors, all were Caucasian adults who lived in Nashville, Tennessee. The chain is built from TRBV5-8 and TRBJ2-2; 13 bases fit TRBD2. The sequence was obtained from a woman in her 40s in good health. Some clones in this sample may be carry-over from other donors' samples. The sample taken for sequencing was PBMCs. CDR3 loop: CASSWTSGRGGELFF. CDR3 in DNA: TGTGCCAGCAGCTGGACTAGCGGGAGAGGCGGGGAGCTGTTTTTT.